The 27 T cell receptor beta chains below come from one sample, sequenced in a study of T-cell reconstitution after alpha-beta-depleted transplantation in children. Unique molecular identifiers featured in how the TCRbeta library was prepared. TCRdb itself ran the PCR reads through MiXCR, one entry per CDR3 protein. The sample consists of about 98,000 distinct CDR3 sequences, 20% to 30% of them appearing once. The source was PBMCs, collected before TCRalphabeta/CD19-depleted stem cell transplant. The receptors derive from a boy aged 2-15 years with acute lymphoblastic leukemia, due to receive a stem cell transplant.

Concerning this clonotype: Because the CDR3 is missing its conserved closing phenylalanine or tryptophan, this is likely a read error. The DNA is omitted, as the CDR3 cannot be located on it reliably, and the CDR3 follows TCRdb's listing. The chain recombines TRBV3-1 with TRBJ2-7; TRBD2 is the table's D call and was not checked against the DNA. From germline, CDR1 is LGHDT and CDR2 YNNKEL (reference sequence). The CDR3 length is 9 residues, termini included. CDR3 sequence reads: CASSHHAGG.

This chain links TRBV6-1 with TRBJ2-7; 7 positions match TRBD1. The V segment lost 8 bases and the J segment 5 bases; nucleotides outside the gene matches: 9. From germline, CDR1 is MNHNS and CDR2 SASEGT. CDR3 size: 13 residues. CDR3 DNA sequence: TGTGCCAGCCAACAGGGGCTGCTGAACGAGCAGTACTTC. Protein product: CASQQGLLNEQYF.

The genes are TRBV5-1 and TRBJ2-3; 8 bases match TRBD1. This CDR3 contains 13 residues. V lost 0 bases, J lost 9 bases, and 3 bases stayed unmatched. The germline gives CDR1 SGHRS, CDR2 YFSETQ. DNA of the CDR3: TGCGCCAGCAGCTTGGTTGGACAGGGAACGCAGTATTTT. Its protein product is CASSLVGQGTQYF. Full variable domain (remainder filled in from reference TRBV5-1 and TRBJ2-3): KAGVTQTPRYLIKTRGQQVTLSCSPISGHRSVSWYQQTPGQGLQFLFEYFSETQRNKGNFPGRFSGRQFSNSRSEMNVSTLELGDSALYLCASSLVGQGTQYFGPGTRLTVL.

The chain joins TRBV4-3 to TRBJ2-3; 13 bases match TRBD2. Trimming at V came to 4 bases and at J to 1 base, leaving 2 bases not matched to a gene. In germline, CDR1 is LGHNA, CDR2 YSLEER. The CDR3 length is 16 residues. CDR3 region: CASSPGLAGGTDTQYF. The CDR3 region has the DNA TGCGCCAGCAGCCCCGGACTAGCGGGGGGCACAGATACGCAGTATTTT.

The rearrangement joins TRBV28 to TRBJ1-5, with TRBD1 matching over 7 bases. Germline lookup yields CDR1 MDHEN and CDR2 SYDVKM. This CDR3 is built from 17 residues. The trim removed 6 bases at V and 3 bases at J, leaving 14 bases unmatched. In DNA form, the CDR3 reads TGTGCCAGCAGCTACAGTTCCGGGACAGCCTTCAATCAGCCCCAGCATTTT. Its protein is CASSYSSGTAFNQPQHF. Using reference TRBV28 and TRBJ1-5 for the parts outside the CDR3, the full variable domain is DVKVTQSSRYLVKRTGEKVFLECVQDMDHENMFWYRQDPGLGLRLIYFSYDVKMKEKGDIPEGYSVSREKKERFSLILESASTNQTSMYLCASSYSSGTAFNQPQHFGDGTRLSIL.

V gene TRBV10-3 combines with J gene TRBJ2-2; the D is unclear. The CDR3 spans 15 residues. The germline V gene has CDR1 ENHRY and CDR2 SYGVKD. This CDR3 reads CASDAGAGNTGELFF. CDR3 sequence (DNA): TGTGCTTCCGATGCAGGAGCAGGGAACACCGGGGAGCTGTTTTTT.

V is TRBV3-1 and J is TRBJ2-7; D not resolved. V shed 0 bases and J shed 2 bases, with 11 bases lying between them. The CDR3 is 15 residues long. Germline V lookup: CDR1 LGHDT, CDR2 YNNKEL (reference sequence). In DNA form, the CDR3 reads TGTGCCAGCAGCCAAGATCTCCGGAGAACCTACGAGCAGTACTTC. Amino acids: CASSQDLRRTYEQYF.

Only a few counts were recorded for this clonotype. The chain carries TRBV11-2 and TRBJ2-3, with 8 nucleotides matching TRBD2. Per the germline V gene, CDR1 is SGHAT and CDR2 is FQNNGV. The CDR3 contains 15 residues. J gave up 5 bases and V 1 base, and 5 bases lay outside the gene matches. This CDR3 reads CASSLGPTSGDTQYF. The CDR3, as DNA: TGTGCCAGCAGCTTAGGTCCAACTAGCGGAGATACGCAGTATTTT.

The sample holds one count of this clonotype. This rearrangement joins TRBV29-1 to TRBJ2-1; 10 bases align to TRBD2. The CDR3 length is 14 residues. In germline, CDR1 is SQVTM, CDR2 ANQGSEA. J was trimmed by 3 bases and V by 8 bases; bases with no gene match: 7. Written as DNA, the CDR3 is TGCAGCTTCTTAGCGGGAGGAGGCTACAATGAGCAGTTCTTC. It translates to CSFLAGGGYNEQFF.

This clonotype was counted a few times. The rearrangement links TRBV5-1 to TRBJ2-5; 7 nucleotides agree with TRBD2. V was pared by 0 bases and J by 2 bases, with 10 bases of the junction left unmatched. CDR1 and CDR2 from the germline V gene are SGHRS and YFSETQ. The CDR3 has 17 residues. The DNA of the CDR3 is TGCGCCAGCAGCTTGGGAGCTAGCGGAGCCCGACAAGAGACCCAGTACTTC. Its protein product is CASSLGASGARQETQYF.

At least ten counts were recorded for this clonotype. This rearrangement joins TRBV18 to TRBJ2-1, with D possibly matching TRBD2 (6 bases). The CDR3 length is 14 residues. CDR1 is KGHSH and CDR2 is LQKENI in the germline V gene. The germline V and J ends were trimmed by 3 bases and 9 bases, with 15 bases remaining between them. CDR3 nucleotides: TGTGCCAGCTCACCGCTAGCGCCTACCGGTGAGCAGTTCTTC. Its translation: CASSPLAPTGEQFF.

This clonotype has just a few counts. The V and J genes are TRBV7-9 and TRBJ2-1, with D perhaps matching TRBD1 or TRBD2 (5 bases each). Germline-derived CDR1 and CDR2 are SEHNR and FQNEAQ (reference sequence). The V gene lost 3 bases and the J gene lost 0 bases, with 9 bases spanning the gap. The CDR3 sequence is 15 residues long. In nucleotides, the CDR3 is TGTGCCAGCAGCTTGGTGGGGGTCTCCTACAATGAGCAGTTCTTC. It yields the protein CASSLVGVSYNEQFF.

This clonotype was seen a few times. V gene TRBV29-1 combines with J gene TRBJ1-1, with a possible D match to TRBD1 (6 bases). The CDR3 is 12 amino acids. Looked up from germline, CDR1 is SQVTM and CDR2 is ANQGSEA. Trimming cost V 5 bases and J 7 bases, with 14 bases left between them. CDR3 DNA: TGCAGCGTTACAGGGTGGGAAGGTGAAGCTTTCTTT. It codes for CSVTGWEGEAFF.

This clonotype showed up many times. The chain combines TRBV25-1 with TRBJ2-1; 7 nucleotides match TRBD2. The germline gives CDR1 MGHDK, CDR2 SYGVNS. The CDR3 runs to 14 residues. V gave up 8 bases and J gave up 8 bases; unmatched junction bases: 12. CDR3 protein: CASGRASLRDEQFF. The CDR3 region has the DNA TGTGCCAGCGGGAGGGCTAGCCTTCGCGATGAGCAGTTCTTC.

This clonotype occurred many times. The genes are TRBV28 and TRBJ2-1; 11 bases align to TRBD2. The CDR3 is made up of 14 amino acids. Losses at the gene ends were 4 bases for V and 9 bases for J; bases not matched to a gene: 5. Per the germline V gene, CDR1 is MDHEN and CDR2 is SYDVKM. Here the CDR3 DNA reads TGTGCCAGCAGTTGGGGGACTAGCGGACTTGAGCAGTTCTTC. Protein product: CASSWGTSGLEQFF.

The CDR3 DNA reads as TGTGCCAGCAGCCCGGGACTAGCGGGAGGATTAAATGAGCAGTTCTTC. This encodes CASSPGLAGGLNEQFF. V and J are TRBV6-1 and TRBJ2-1; 15 nucleotides match TRBD2. CDR1 and CDR2 from the germline V gene are MNHNS and SASEGT. The CDR3 is made up of 16 amino acids. Trimming removed 6 bases from V and 7 bases from J; junction bases left unmatched: 7.

The V call is TRBV11-2, the J call TRBJ2-5; tentatively, D is TRBD1 (6 bases). CDR3 length: 16 amino acids. The V gene's germline CDR1 is SGHAT and CDR2 FQNNGV. V dropped 5 bases and J dropped 4 bases, with 20 bases sitting between them. CDR3: CASSSRGSGPLETQYF. CDR3 sequence (DNA): TGTGCCAGCAGCAGCAGGGGAAGCGGACCCCTAGAGACCCAGTACTTC. Based on the CDR3 plus reference TRBV11-2 and TRBJ2-5, the full variable domain is EAGVAQSPRYKIIEKRQSVAFWCNPISGHATLYWYQQILGQGPKLLIQFQNNGVVDDSQLPKDRFSAERLKGVDSTLKIQPAKLEDSAVYLCASSSRGSGPLETQYFGPGTRLLVL.

The rearrangement links TRBV5-5 to TRBJ1-1; D is uncertain. The length of the CDR3 is 18 residues. Trimming stripped 1 base from V and 6 bases from J, with 25 bases between. The germline CDR1 and CDR2 sequences are SGHKS and YYEKEE (reference sequence). The CDR3 region is CASSLWLSATWGRAEAFF. The CDR3 nucleotides are TGTGCCAGCAGCTTGTGGTTATCGGCCACCTGGGGAAGGGCTGAAGCTTTCTTT.

V usage is TRBV7-2 and J usage is TRBJ2-5, with unresolved D. Between the trimmed V and J ends, which lost 1 base and 2 bases, there was a span of 14 bases. There are 16 residues in the CDR3. CDR1 SGHTA and CDR2 FQGNSA come from the germline V gene. The CDR3 loop reads CASSLGYGRNQETQYF. The CDR3 DNA is TGTGCCAGCAGCTTAGGTTACGGGCGTAATCAAGAGACCCAGTACTTC.

This clonotype was seen a handful of times. The rearrangement uses TRBV5-1 and TRBJ2-5; no clear D gene. V was trimmed by 2 bases and J by 1 base, leaving 15 bases between them. Germline assignment: CDR1 SGHRS and CDR2 YFSETQ. The CDR3 loop spans 16 amino acids. CDR3 bases: TGCGCCAGCAGCTTTGGATCGGCCACGTCCCAAGAGACCCAGTACTTC. It translates to CASSFGSATSQETQYF.

This clonotype was recorded at least ten times. J is TRBJ2-4 and V is TRBV12-3 or TRBV12-4; D is tentatively TRBD1 or TRBD2 (5 bases each). Deletions cut 8 bases from V and 0 bases from J, with 11 bases between. CDR3 length equals 14 residues. The CDR3 is CASARDGAKNIQYF. CDR3 nucleotide sequence: TGTGCCAGCGCCCGGGACGGAGCCAAAAACATTCAGTACTTC.

This clonotype was picked up a small number of times. This CDR3 is CASSYDGGVGYTF. The DNA of the CDR3 is TGTGCCAGCAGTTACGACGGGGGGGTAGGCTACACCTTC. This chain uses TRBV6-6 with TRBJ1-2, with D possibly being TRBD1 (5 bases). V lost 2 bases and J lost 8, with 12 bases in between. Per germline, CDR1 MNHNY and CDR2 SVGAGI (reference sequence). The CDR3 consists of 13 residues.

The rearrangement joins TRBV27 to TRBJ1-1, with 7 bases that match TRBD1. The CDR3 has 13 amino acids. Trimming took 5 bases from V and 3 from J; bases not matched to a gene: 3. In germline, CDR1 is MNHEY, CDR2 SMNVEV (reference sequence). CDR3 residues: CASSPTGDTEAFF. DNA of the CDR3: TGTGCCAGCAGTCCAACAGGGGACACTGAAGCTTTCTTT.

This chain connects TRBV6-5 to TRBJ1-5; the D gene is possibly TRBD1 (5 bases). The CDR3 consists of 13 residues. Trimming removed 8 bases from V and 7 bases from J, with 15 bases in between. The germline V gene encodes CDR1 MNHEY and CDR2 SVGAGI. The CDR3 protein is CASLGGAGQPQHF. CDR3 coding DNA: TGTGCCAGCCTTGGAGGGGCAGGCCAGCCCCAGCATTTT.

The genes are TRBV2 and TRBJ2-1; maybe TRBD2 (5 bases). The germline V and J ends were trimmed by 3 bases and 0 bases, with 9 bases remaining between them. CDR3 length equals 15 residues. Germline CDR1 and CDR2: SNHLY and FYNNEI. The chain's CDR3 is CASSEGAVSYNEQFF. The CDR3 region has the DNA TGTGCCAGCAGTGAGGGAGCGGTCTCCTACAATGAGCAGTTCTTC.

This clonotype was seen a few times. The chain joins TRBV5-1 to TRBJ2-3; D is uncertain. Trimming pared 4 bases from V and 3 bases from J, leaving 9 bases between. This CDR3 spans 13 amino acids. Per the germline V gene, CDR1 is SGHRS and CDR2 is YFSETQ. CDR3 DNA: TGCGCCAGCAGCCCGACGGTTACAGATACGCAGTATTTT. Translation gives CASSPTVTDTQYF.

This clonotype was observed a few times. The V and J genes are TRBV7-6 and TRBJ2-7; 7 nucleotides line up with TRBD1. Germline CDR1 and CDR2: SGHVS and FNYEAQ. CDR3 length equals 14 residues. The ends lost 4 bases at V and 0 bases at J; junction bases unmatched: 3. This CDR3 reads CASSSTGNSYEQYF. In nucleotides, the CDR3 is TGTGCCAGCAGCTCGACAGGGAACTCCTACGAGCAGTACTTC.